The 10 T cell receptor beta chains presented below share a single source sample, sequenced in a study of human T cells and chemical hapten exposure. MiXCR was run by TCRdb on the RACE reads, yielding one entry per CDR3 protein. The data hold about 82,000 distinct CDR3 sequences, with 10% to 11% observed a single time. Time point noted: patch test 3, about 24 weeks after DPC sensitization. Treatment indicated: therapeutic diphenylcyclopropenone sensitization with weekly scalp DPC. Material: whole blood, obtained in connection with sensitization to the hapten diphenylcyclopropenone (DPC). These receptors all stem from a woman aged 50 to 60 with alopecia areata. Some clones in this sample may be carry-over from other donors' samples.

CDR3 loop: CATSEPRQGESYNEQFF. The CDR3 DNA follows: TGTGCCACCAGTGAGCCTCGACAGGGAGAATCCTACAATGAGCAGTTCTTC. The rearrangement uses TRBV24-1 and TRBJ2-1, with TRBD1 matching over 7 bases. V lost 4 bases, J lost 1 base, and 9 bases stayed unmatched. Germline-derived CDR1 and CDR2 are KGHDR and SFDVKD. The CDR3 covers 17 residues.

A few counts support this clonotype. This rearrangement joins TRBV3-1 to TRBJ2-1; D possibly uses TRBD1 or TRBD2 (7 bases each). CDR1 is LGHDT, CDR2 YNNKEL, per germline (reference sequence). The CDR3 covers 16 residues. The ends were cut back, 4 bases at V and 8 bases at J, with 21 bases in the middle. The CDR3: CASSPSGINRGHEQFF. In DNA form, the CDR3 reads TGTGCCAGCAGCCCCAGCGGGATTAACAGGGGACATGAGCAGTTCTTC.

V gene TRBV3-1 combines with J gene TRBJ1-2, with D possibly matching TRBD1 (5 bases). V was cut by 0 bases and J by 3 bases, with 8 bases left in between. The germline CDR1 and CDR2 sequences are LGHDT and YNNKEL (reference sequence). The CDR3 has 14 amino acids. The CDR3 protein is CASSQDDRYYGYTF. For the CDR3, the DNA is TGTGCCAGCAGCCAAGATGACAGATACTATGGCTACACCTTC.

The table lists this clonotype with a few counts. The genes are TRBV25-1 and TRBJ2-7; D remains unclear. CDR3 length equals 12 residues. The V gene's germline CDR1 is MGHDK and CDR2 SYGVNS. V lost 8 bases and J lost 3, with 11 bases in between. CDR3 region: CASGIGHYEQYF. As DNA, the CDR3 is TGTGCCAGCGGGATAGGCCACTACGAGCAGTACTTC.

This clonotype was recorded at least ten times. The V gene is TRBV19, the J gene TRBJ2-7; 8 positions match TRBD2. In germline, CDR1 is LNHDA, CDR2 SQIVND (reference sequence). Trimming cost V 2 bases and J 5 bases; bases outside gene matches: 11. CDR3 length equals 16 residues. CDR3: CASSIKAGGRGDEQYF. The CDR3 DNA follows: TGTGCCAGTAGTATAAAGGCGGGAGGAAGAGGGGACGAGCAGTACTTC.

The genes are TRBV20-1 and TRBJ2-1, with 13 positions matching TRBD2. V lost 7 bases and J lost 7; bases outside the gene matches: 7. Germline lookup yields CDR1 DFQATT and CDR2 SNEGSKA (reference sequence). The CDR3 spans 14 residues. CDR3 nucleotide sequence: TGCAGTGGAACGGGACTAGCGGGAACTAATGAGCAGTTCTTC. Encoded protein: CSGTGLAGTNEQFF.

This clonotype appeared a few times. The rearrangement uses TRBV28 and TRBJ2-3; TRBD2 matches at 9 bases. There are 16 residues in the CDR3. Germline lookup yields CDR1 MDHEN and CDR2 SYDVKM. Unmatched junction bases numbered 4, after V lost 2 bases and J lost 1 base. DNA of the CDR3: TGTGCCAGCAGTTTAGCGGGAGGGCCTGGCACAGATACGCAGTATTTT. It specifies CASSLAGGPGTDTQYF.

This clonotype was seen a few times. The gene calls are TRBV9 and TRBJ2-7; no definite D call. This CDR3 has 14 amino acids. The germline gives CDR1 SGDLS, CDR2 YYNGEE. Between the trimmed V and J ends, which lost 0 bases and 5 bases, there was a span of 12 bases. DNA of the CDR3: TGTGCCAGCAGCGTAGGGAGCATTGGCCACGAGCAGTACTTC. Protein: CASSVGSIGHEQYF.

A few counts support this clonotype. The rearrangement uses TRBV7-2 and TRBJ1-6, with D unclear. The germline V and J ends were trimmed by 5 bases and 9 bases, with 11 bases remaining between them. The CDR3 spans 13 residues. Germline loops: CDR1 SGHTA, CDR2 FQGNSA. This CDR3 reads CASSRNEVSPLHF. CDR3 bases: TGTGCCAGCAGCCGCAACGAGGTTTCACCCCTCCACTTT. The whole variable domain, remainder taken from reference TRBV7-2 and TRBJ1-6, is GAGVSQSPSNKVTEKGKDVELRCDPISGHTALYWYRQSLGQGLEFLIYFQGNSAPDKSGLPSDRFSAERTGGSVSTLTIQRTQQEDSAVYLCASSRNEVSPLHFGNGTRLTVT.

Ten or more counts support this clonotype. The V call is TRBV7-3, the J call TRBJ2-6; D remains ambiguous. The CDR3 covers 18 residues. The V gene's germline CDR1 is SGHTA and CDR2 FQGTGA. Trimming took off 3 bases at V and 1 base at J, with 16 bases between the two ends. CDR3 in DNA: TGTGCCAGCAGCTTTAGGCAACCCACTGCTTCTGGGGCCAACGTCCTGACTTTC. Protein product: CASSFRQPTASGANVLTF.